Following are 21 T cell receptor beta chains from one sample sequenced in a study of blood T cell repertoires in COVID-19. The repertoire was sequenced with immunoSEQ multiplex PCR; TCRdb's copy has only in-frame clones and lacks some. The data contain 310,000 or so clones, 80% to 90% of them singletons. Sample: peripheral blood. The receptors were gathered from a young man who had recovered from COVID-19.

The J gene is TRBJ2-1, the V gene TRBV7-3; D call uncertain. With 0 bases removed from V and 0 bases from J, the gap between germline ends came to 6 bases. The length of the CDR3 is 15 residues. The V gene's germline CDR1 is SGHTA and CDR2 FQGTGA. In nucleotides, the CDR3 is TGTGCCAGCAGCTTAACATACAGCTCCTACAATGAGCAGTTCTTC. Amino acid sequence: CASSLTYSSYNEQFF.

The chain employs TRBV7-2 and TRBJ1-2; possibly TRBD1 for D (5 bases). Germline V lookup: CDR1 SGHTA, CDR2 FQGNSA. Trimming cost V 3 bases and J 7 bases, with 15 bases left between them. The CDR3 has 14 residues. CDR3 DNA: TGTGCCAGCAGCTTCGACAGATCCCTCGGTGGCTACACCTTC. Its translation is CASSFDRSLGGYTF.

V usage is TRBV5-1 and J usage is TRBJ2-1; 7 nucleotides agree with TRBD1. Germline CDR1 is SGHRS and CDR2 is YFSETQ. The CDR3 has 16 residues. Trimming cost V 4 bases and J 0 bases; bases outside gene matches: 7. The CDR3 DNA reads TGCGCCAGCAGCGCTCTGACAGGGACCTCCTACAATGAGCAGTTCTTC. Translating gives CASSALTGTSYNEQFF.

This sequence joins TRBV6-1 and TRBJ1-2, with 8 nucleotides matching TRBD1. CDR3 length: 16 amino acids. Per germline, CDR1 MNHNS and CDR2 SASEGT. The trim removed 0 bases at V and 6 bases at J, leaving 9 bases unmatched. The CDR3 DNA reads as TGTGCCAGCAGTGAAGCCCCTATGGACAGGGCCCATGGCTACACCTTC. Translated, it gives CASSEAPMDRAHGYTF.

Written as DNA, the CDR3 is TGTGCCAGCAGCTTCGGCCAGGGTCAGACTGAAGCTTTCTTT. Translation: CASSFGQGQTEAFF. J is TRBJ1-1 and V is TRBV5-4; D might be TRBD1 (5 bases). V shed 2 bases and J shed 5 bases, with 13 bases lying between them. Germline loops: CDR1 SGHNT, CDR2 YYREEE (reference sequence). This CDR3 region has 14 residues.

The J gene is TRBJ2-3, the V gene TRBV5-6, with 10 bases lining up with TRBD1. V dropped 2 bases and J dropped 4; count of bases not matched to a gene: 7. Per germline, CDR1 SGHDT and CDR2 YYEEEE. The CDR3 is made up of 16 amino acids. The CDR3 is CASSFSGQGISDTQYF. CDR3 nucleotides: TGTGCCAGCAGCTTTTCGGGACAGGGGATCTCAGATACGCAGTATTTT.

V gene TRBV25-1 combines with J gene TRBJ1-1, with TRBD1 matching over 9 bases. The CDR3 is 13 amino acids. CDR1 is MGHDK and CDR2 is SYGVNS in the germline V gene. V dropped 10 bases and J dropped 4; count of bases not matched to a gene: 7. The CDR3, as DNA: TGTGCCACAGCAGCGGGACAGGGCACTGAAGCTTTCTTT. Translating gives CATAAGQGTEAFF.

This rearrangement joins TRBV4-1 to TRBJ2-3; 8 bases line up with TRBD2. The CDR3 length is 15 residues. The trim removed 1 base at V and 6 bases at J, leaving 6 bases unmatched. The germline gives CDR1 MGHRA, CDR2 YSYEKL. The CDR3, as DNA: TGCGCCAGCAGCCAAGGACTAGCGATGATTGATACGCAGTATTTT. This sequence encodes CASSQGLAMIDTQYF.

This chain links TRBV6-2 or TRBV6-3 with TRBJ2-1; D is unclear. CDR3 length: 14 amino acids. Trimming left V 2 bases short and J 7 bases short, with 12 bases between. Germline V gene sequence: CDR1 MNHEY, CDR2 SVGEGT. CDR3 sequence reads: CASSYIAPENEQFF. In DNA form, the CDR3 reads TGTGCCAGCAGTTACATAGCCCCGGAGAATGAGCAGTTCTTC.

The rearrangement links TRBV5-1 to TRBJ2-2; 10 bases are a match to TRBD2. The V segment lost 6 bases and the J segment 6 bases; nucleotides outside the gene matches: 5. The CDR3 loop spans 14 amino acids. Germline V gene data show CDR1 as SGHRS and CDR2 as YFSETQ. CDR3: CASTSGGASGELFF. The CDR3 DNA reads as TGCGCCAGCACCAGCGGGGGGGCCTCCGGGGAGCTGTTTTTT.

This chain joins TRBV5-5 and TRBJ2-7; a weak D match, TRBD1 (6 bases). Per the germline V gene, CDR1 is SGHKS and CDR2 is YYEKEE (reference sequence). V was shortened by 0 bases and J by 0 bases, with 13 bases between the two germline ends. There are 16 residues in the CDR3. Here the CDR3 DNA reads TGTGCCAGCAGCTTGGGTGTGGGGGCCAGCTCCTACGAGCAGTACTTC. Its translation is CASSLGVGASSYEQYF.

The chain employs TRBV5-4 and TRBJ1-1; 9 nucleotides match TRBD1. Unmatched junction bases numbered 5, after V lost 3 bases and J lost 5 bases. The CDR3 loop spans 14 amino acids. Germline CDR1 is SGHNT and CDR2 is YYREEE (reference sequence). The CDR3 DNA reads as TGTGCCAGCAGCTCCGGGACAGGGTTGACTGAAGCTTTCTTT. Protein sequence: CASSSGTGLTEAFF.

This sequence joins TRBV7-2 and TRBJ1-5; D remains ambiguous. Germline CDR1 is SGHTA and CDR2 is FQGNSA. Between the trimmed V and J ends, which lost 0 bases and 5 bases, there was a span of 5 bases. This CDR3 has 13 amino acids. As DNA, the CDR3 is TGTGCCAGCAGCTTAGCCAATCATCAGCCCCAGCATTTT. Translated: CASSLANHQPQHF. Looking up the rest from reference TRBV7-2 and TRBJ1-5 gives the full variable domain: GAGVSQSPSNKVTEKGKDVELRCDPISGHTALYWYRQSLGQGLEFLIYFQGNSAPDKSGLPSDRFSAERTGGSVSTLTIQRTQQEDSAVYLCASSLANHQPQHFGDGTRLSIL.

The chain recombines TRBV25-1 with TRBJ1-1; 7 bases are a match to TRBD1. J lost 7 bases, V lost 0 bases, and 2 bases had no gene match. The germline V gene encodes CDR1 MGHDK and CDR2 SYGVNS. This CDR3 contains 13 residues. CDR3 nucleotides: TGTGCCAGCAGTGAATATGGGGACAGTGAAGCTTTCTTT. It codes for CASSEYGDSEAFF. Variable domain in full (rest from reference TRBV25-1 and TRBJ1-1): EADIYQTPRYLVIGTGKKITLECSQTMGHDKMYWYQQDPGMELHLIHYSYGVNSTEKGDLSSESTVSRIRTEHFPLTLESARPSHTSQYLCASSEYGDSEAFFGQGTRLTVV.

This chain connects TRBV11-2 to TRBJ2-5; tentatively, D is TRBD2 (5 bases). Germline values: CDR1 SGHAT, CDR2 FQNNGV. V lost 1 base and J 6 bases, leaving 15 bases between the germline ends. The CDR3 consists of 15 residues. CDR3 in amino acids: CASSLVEGVAQTQYF. The CDR3 bases are TGTGCCAGCAGCTTAGTTGAGGGAGTTGCGCAGACCCAGTACTTC. The whole variable domain, remainder taken from reference TRBV11-2 and TRBJ2-5, is EAGVAQSPRYKIIEKRQSVAFWCNPISGHATLYWYQQILGQGPKLLIQFQNNGVVDDSQLPKDRFSAERLKGVDSTLKIQPAKLEDSAVYLCASSLVEGVAQTQYFGPGTRLLVL.

This clone appeared once. The V gene is TRBV6-5, the J gene TRBJ2-1; D is undetermined. This CDR3 region has 13 residues. Trimming pared 7 bases from V and 7 bases from J, leaving 14 bases between. CDR1 is MNHEY, CDR2 SVGAGI, per germline. CDR3 loop: CASKPVDWNEQFF. For the CDR3, the DNA is TGTGCCAGCAAACCTGTTGACTGGAATGAGCAGTTCTTC.

V usage is TRBV7-2 and J usage is TRBJ2-3; 8 nucleotides align to TRBD1. With V trimmed by 0 bases and J by 4 bases, 6 bases remained unmatched. In germline, CDR1 is SGHTA, CDR2 FQGNSA. The CDR3 is 16 amino acids. The CDR3 sequence: CASSLADRGGSDTQYF. Written as DNA, the CDR3 is TGTGCCAGCAGCTTAGCCGACAGGGGTGGATCAGATACGCAGTATTTT.

The table lists this clone with a count of one. This chain links TRBV5-1 with TRBJ2-1; tentatively, D is TRBD1 (7 bases). Per germline, CDR1 SGHRS and CDR2 YFSETQ. Trimming left V 4 bases short and J 4 bases short, with 12 bases between. This CDR3 comprises 14 residues. CDR3 DNA: TGCGCCAGCAGCGCGGGACAGTCTTACAATGAGCAGTTCTTC. It encodes CASSAGQSYNEQFF.

This clone was found once. The J gene is TRBJ2-2, the V gene TRBV18; tentative D call: TRBD1 (6 bases). This CDR3 contains 17 residues. Trimming took 6 bases from V and 3 from J, leaving 20 bases between them. Per germline, CDR1 KGHSH and CDR2 LQKENI. CDR3 in amino acids: CASSHAQGYFDTGELFF. The CDR3 nucleotides read TGTGCCAGCTCGCACGCACAGGGATACTTCGACACCGGGGAGCTGTTTTTT.

The V and J genes are TRBV7-9 and TRBJ1-2; TRBD1 matches at 10 bases. Trimming removed 5 bases from V and 5 bases from J; junction bases left unmatched: 8. There are 15 residues in the CDR3. Germline V gene data show CDR1 as SEHNR and CDR2 as FQNEAQ (reference sequence). This CDR3 is CASSEPGQGLYGYTF. The CDR3 coding sequence is TGTGCCAGCAGCGAACCGGGACAGGGGTTATATGGCTACACCTTC.

The chain joins TRBV7-9 to TRBJ1-3; D gene unclear. The CDR3 runs 17 residues. Trimming shortened V by 4 bases and J by 0 bases, and 16 bases separated the two germline ends. Germline-derived CDR1 and CDR2 are SEHNR and FQNEAQ (reference sequence). The CDR3 loop reads CASSSPTQSNSGNTIYF. The CDR3 nucleotides read TGTGCCAGCAGCTCGCCGACACAGTCAAACTCTGGAAACACCATATATTTT.